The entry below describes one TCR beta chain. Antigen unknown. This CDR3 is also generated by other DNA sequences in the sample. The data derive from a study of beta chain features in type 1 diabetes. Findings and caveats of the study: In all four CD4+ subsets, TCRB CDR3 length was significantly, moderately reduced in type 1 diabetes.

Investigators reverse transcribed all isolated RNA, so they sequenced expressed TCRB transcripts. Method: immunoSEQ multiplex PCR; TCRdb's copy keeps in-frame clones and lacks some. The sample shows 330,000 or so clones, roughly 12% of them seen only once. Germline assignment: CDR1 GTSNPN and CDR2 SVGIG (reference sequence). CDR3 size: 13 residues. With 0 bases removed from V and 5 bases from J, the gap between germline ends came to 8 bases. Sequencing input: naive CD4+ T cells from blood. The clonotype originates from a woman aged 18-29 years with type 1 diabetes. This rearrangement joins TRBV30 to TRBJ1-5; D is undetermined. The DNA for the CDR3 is TGTGCCTGGAGTGTTGGCTCCGATCAGCCCCAGCATTTT. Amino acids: CAWSVGSDQPQHF. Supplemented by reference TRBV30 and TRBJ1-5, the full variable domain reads SQTIHQWPATLVQPVGSPLSLECTVEGTSNPNLYWYRQAAGRGLQLLFYSVGIGQISSEVPQNLSASRPQDRQFILSSKKLLLSDSGFYLCAWSVGSDQPQHFGDGTRLSIL.